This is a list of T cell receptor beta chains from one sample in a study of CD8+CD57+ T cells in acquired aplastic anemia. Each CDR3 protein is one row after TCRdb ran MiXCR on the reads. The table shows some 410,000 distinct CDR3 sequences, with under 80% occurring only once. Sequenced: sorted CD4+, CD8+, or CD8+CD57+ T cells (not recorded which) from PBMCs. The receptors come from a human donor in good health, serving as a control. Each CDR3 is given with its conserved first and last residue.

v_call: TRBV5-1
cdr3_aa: CASSLNPAAQETQYF

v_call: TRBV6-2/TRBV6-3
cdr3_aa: CASSGRDSHYNEQFF

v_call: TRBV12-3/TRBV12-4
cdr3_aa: CASSPVRAAQFF

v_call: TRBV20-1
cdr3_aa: CSAKGEEKLYTF

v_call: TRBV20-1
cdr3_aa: CSAEVGGDQPQHF

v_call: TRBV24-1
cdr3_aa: CASSLGKGGATEAFF

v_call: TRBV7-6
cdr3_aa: CASSSRGGTDTQYFF

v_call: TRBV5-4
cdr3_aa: CASSLGGCYTF

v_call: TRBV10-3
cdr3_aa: CAIGDNTITEAFF

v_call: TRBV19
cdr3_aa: CASRLTGALGYAFTF

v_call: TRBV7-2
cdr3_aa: CASSLRGGRTDTQYF

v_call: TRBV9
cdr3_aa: CASRAGTGGTDTQYF

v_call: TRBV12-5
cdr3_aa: CASGIPTRGYEQYF

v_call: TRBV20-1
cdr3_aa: CSARARINRPQHF

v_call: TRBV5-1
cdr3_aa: CASSLGVQGPSGYTF

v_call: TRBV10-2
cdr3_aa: CAGIAGGDTQYF

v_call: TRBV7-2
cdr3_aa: CASSRRSGGAYNEF

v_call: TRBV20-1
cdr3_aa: CSARVTGDSNQPQHF

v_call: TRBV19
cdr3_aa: CASTGQGTEAFF

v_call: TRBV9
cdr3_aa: CASSGGGRGGEQYF

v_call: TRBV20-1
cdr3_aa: CSAKRESGGYTF

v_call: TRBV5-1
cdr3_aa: CASSSRQGHCYTF

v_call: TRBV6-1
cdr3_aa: CASTKSDGTGRGEKLFF

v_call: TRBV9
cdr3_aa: CASSFIPGQLTRNIEAFF

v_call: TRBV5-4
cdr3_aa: CASSLAGQDTQYF

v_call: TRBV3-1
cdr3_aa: CASSGNRGQPQHF

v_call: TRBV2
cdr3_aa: CAGGTDPNTEAFF